This T cell receptor (beta chain) was identified in a study of blood T cell repertoires in COVID-19. Study details: From the United States, Italy and Spain came samples of acute and convalescent COVID-19. PBMCs, B-cell-depleted T cells, or T cells provided the cDNA or gDNA that made up the material.

Assay: immunoSEQ multiplex PCR; the TCRdb copy retains only in-frame clones and omits some. The data show hundreds of thousands of clones, roughly 86% seen once. The recovered donors of Cohort 3 showed two negative PCRs, clearance, or symptom resolution. CDR1 and CDR2 from the germline V gene are SGHTA and FQGTGA. This CDR3 region has 15 residues. Trimming at V came to 4 bases and at J to 5 bases, leaving 8 bases not matched to a gene. This TCR was recovered from a woman in her 30s who had recovered from COVID-19. The sequencing sample was made of PBMCs or T cells enriched from blood (not recorded which). The chain combines TRBV7-3 with TRBJ2-5; 9 bases align to TRBD1. CDR3 DNA sequence: TGTGCCAGCAGCTCAGGGGGACAGGGAGAGGAGACCCAGTACTTC. Encoded protein: CASSSGGQGEETQYF.